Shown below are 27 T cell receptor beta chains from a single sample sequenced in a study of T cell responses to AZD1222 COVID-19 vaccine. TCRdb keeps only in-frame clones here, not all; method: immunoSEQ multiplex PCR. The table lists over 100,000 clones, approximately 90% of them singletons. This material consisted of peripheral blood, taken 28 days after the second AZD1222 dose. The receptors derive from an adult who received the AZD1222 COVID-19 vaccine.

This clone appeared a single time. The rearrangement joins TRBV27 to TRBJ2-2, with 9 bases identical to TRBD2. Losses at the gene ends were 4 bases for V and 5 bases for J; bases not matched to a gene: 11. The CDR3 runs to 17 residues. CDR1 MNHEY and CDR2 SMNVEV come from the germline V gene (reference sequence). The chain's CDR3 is CASSSFGGGADTGELFF. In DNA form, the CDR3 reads TGTGCCAGCAGTTCTTTTGGCGGGGGGGCGGATACCGGGGAGCTGTTTTTT.

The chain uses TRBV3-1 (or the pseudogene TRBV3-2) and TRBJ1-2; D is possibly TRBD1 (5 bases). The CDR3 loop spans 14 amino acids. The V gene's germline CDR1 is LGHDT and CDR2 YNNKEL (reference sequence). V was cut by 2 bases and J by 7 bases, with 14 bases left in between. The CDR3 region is CASSQPTRDLGYTF. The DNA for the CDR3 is TGTGCCAGCAGCCAACCTACCCGGGACCTTGGCTACACCTTC.

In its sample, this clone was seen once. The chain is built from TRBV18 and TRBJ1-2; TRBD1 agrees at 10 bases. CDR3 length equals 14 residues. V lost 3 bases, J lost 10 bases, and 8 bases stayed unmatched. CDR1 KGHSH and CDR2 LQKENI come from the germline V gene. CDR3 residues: CASSPGQGTAPYTF. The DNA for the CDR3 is TGTGCCAGCTCACCGGGACAGGGGACCGCCCCCTACACCTTC.

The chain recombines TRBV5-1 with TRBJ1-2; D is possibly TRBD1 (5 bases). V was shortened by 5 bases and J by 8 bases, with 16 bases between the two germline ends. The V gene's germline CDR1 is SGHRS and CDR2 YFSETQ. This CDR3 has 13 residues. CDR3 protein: CASSDDSLRGYTF. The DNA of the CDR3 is TGCGCCAGCAGTGACGACAGTCTTAGGGGCTACACCTTC.

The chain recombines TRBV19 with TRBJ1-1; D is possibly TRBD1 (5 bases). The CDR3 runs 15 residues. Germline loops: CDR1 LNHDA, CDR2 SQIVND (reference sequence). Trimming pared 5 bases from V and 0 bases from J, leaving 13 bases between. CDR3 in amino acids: CASSSGTAMNTEAFF. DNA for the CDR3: TGTGCCAGTAGTTCTGGGACGGCCATGAACACTGAAGCTTTCTTT.

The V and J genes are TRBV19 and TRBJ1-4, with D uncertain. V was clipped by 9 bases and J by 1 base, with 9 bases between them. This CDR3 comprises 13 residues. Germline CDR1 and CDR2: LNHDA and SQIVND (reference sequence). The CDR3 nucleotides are TGTGCCAGGCAAACCCAAACTAATGAAAAACTGTTTTTT. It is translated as CARQTQTNEKLFF.

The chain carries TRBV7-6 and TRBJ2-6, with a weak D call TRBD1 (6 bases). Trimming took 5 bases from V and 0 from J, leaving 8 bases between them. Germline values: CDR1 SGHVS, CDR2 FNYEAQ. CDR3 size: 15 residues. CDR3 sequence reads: CASSTGNSGANVLTF. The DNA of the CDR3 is TGTGCCAGCAGCACAGGGAACTCTGGGGCCAACGTCCTGACTTTC.

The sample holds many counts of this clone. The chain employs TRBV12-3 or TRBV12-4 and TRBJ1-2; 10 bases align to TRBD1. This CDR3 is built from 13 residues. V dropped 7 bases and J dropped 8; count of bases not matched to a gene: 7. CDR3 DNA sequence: TGTGCCAGCAACCCCGGGACAGGGGTCGGCTACACCTTC. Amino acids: CASNPGTGVGYTF.

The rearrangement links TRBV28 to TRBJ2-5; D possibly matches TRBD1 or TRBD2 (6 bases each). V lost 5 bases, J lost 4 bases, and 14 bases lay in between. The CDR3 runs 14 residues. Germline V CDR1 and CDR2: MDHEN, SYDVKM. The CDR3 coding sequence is TGTGCCAGCAGTCCTACAGGGCGGGGAGAGACCCAGTACTTC. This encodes CASSPTGRGETQYF.

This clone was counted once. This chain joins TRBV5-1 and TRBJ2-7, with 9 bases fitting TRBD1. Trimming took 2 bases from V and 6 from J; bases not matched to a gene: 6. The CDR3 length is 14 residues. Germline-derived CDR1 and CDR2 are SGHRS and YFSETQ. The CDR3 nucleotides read TGCGCCAGCAGCTTATACAGGGGGCCAGGCGAGCAGTACTTC. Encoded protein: CASSLYRGPGEQYF.

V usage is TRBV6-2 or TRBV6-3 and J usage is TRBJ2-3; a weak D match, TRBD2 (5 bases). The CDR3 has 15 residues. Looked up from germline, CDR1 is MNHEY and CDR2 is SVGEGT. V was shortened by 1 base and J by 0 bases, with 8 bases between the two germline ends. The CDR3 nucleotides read TGTGCCAGCAGTTACTTCGGACTCAGCACAGATACGCAGTATTTT. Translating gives CASSYFGLSTDTQYF.

The CDR3 protein is CASSGVGSGADTQYF. In DNA, the CDR3 is TGCGCCAGCAGCGGCGTAGGTTCGGGGGCAGATACGCAGTATTTT. This chain connects TRBV4-3 to TRBJ2-3; possible D gene TRBD2, 6 bases. V dropped 5 bases and J dropped 4 bases, with 16 bases sitting between them. Germline-derived CDR1 and CDR2 are LGHNA and YSLEER. The CDR3 runs to 15 residues.

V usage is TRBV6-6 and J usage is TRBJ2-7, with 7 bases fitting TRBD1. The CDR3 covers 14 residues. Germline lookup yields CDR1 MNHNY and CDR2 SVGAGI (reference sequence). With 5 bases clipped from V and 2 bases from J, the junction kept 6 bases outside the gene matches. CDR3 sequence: CASSRQGSAYEQYF. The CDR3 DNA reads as TGTGCCAGCAGTCGACAGGGAAGCGCCTACGAGCAGTACTTC.

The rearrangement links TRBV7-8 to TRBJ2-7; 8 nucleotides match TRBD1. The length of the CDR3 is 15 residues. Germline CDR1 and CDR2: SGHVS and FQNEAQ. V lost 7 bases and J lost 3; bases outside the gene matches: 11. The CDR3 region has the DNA TGTGCCAGCACAACCGGGACAGGAGGGTTCTACGAGCAGTACTTC. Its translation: CASTTGTGGFYEQYF. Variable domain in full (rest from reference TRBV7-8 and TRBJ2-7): GAGVSQSPRYKVAKRGQDVALRCDPISGHVSLFWYQQALGQGPEFLTYFQNEAQLDKSGLPSDRFFAERPEGSVSTLKIQRTQQEDSAVYLCASTTGTGGFYEQYFGPGTRLTVT.

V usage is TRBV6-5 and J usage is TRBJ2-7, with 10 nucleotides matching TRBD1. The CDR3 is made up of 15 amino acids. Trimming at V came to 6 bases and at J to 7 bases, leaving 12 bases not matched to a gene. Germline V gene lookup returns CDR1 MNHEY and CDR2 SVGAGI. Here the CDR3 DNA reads TGTGCCAGCAGATCCTCGGGACAGGGGATAGGGGAGCAGTACTTC. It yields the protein CASRSSGQGIGEQYF.

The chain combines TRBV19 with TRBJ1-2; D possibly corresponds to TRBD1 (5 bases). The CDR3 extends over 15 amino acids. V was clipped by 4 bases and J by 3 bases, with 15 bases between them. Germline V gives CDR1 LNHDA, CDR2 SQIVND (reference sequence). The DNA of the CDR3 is TGTGCCAGTAGTACCCTAGGGACGGGGGACTATGGCTACACCTTC. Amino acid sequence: CASSTLGTGDYGYTF.

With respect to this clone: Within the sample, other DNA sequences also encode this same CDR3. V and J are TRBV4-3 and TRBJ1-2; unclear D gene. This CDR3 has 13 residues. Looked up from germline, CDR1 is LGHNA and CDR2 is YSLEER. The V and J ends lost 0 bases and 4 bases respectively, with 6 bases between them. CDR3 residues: CASSQDRRYGYTF. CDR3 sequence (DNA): TGCGCCAGCAGCCAAGATCGCCGCTATGGCTACACCTTC.

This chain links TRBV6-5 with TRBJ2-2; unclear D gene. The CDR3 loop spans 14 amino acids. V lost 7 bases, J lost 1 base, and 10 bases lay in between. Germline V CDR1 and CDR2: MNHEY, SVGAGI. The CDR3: CASTPVLNTGELFF. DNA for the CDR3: TGTGCCAGCACGCCGGTTTTGAACACCGGGGAGCTGTTTTTT.

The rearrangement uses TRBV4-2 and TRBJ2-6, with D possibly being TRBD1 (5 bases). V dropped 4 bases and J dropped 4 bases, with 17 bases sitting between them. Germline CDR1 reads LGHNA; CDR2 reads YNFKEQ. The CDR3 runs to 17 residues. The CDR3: CASSPRFDKGGANVLTF. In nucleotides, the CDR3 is TGTGCCAGCAGCCCCCGGTTTGATAAGGGGGGGGCCAACGTCCTGACTTTC.

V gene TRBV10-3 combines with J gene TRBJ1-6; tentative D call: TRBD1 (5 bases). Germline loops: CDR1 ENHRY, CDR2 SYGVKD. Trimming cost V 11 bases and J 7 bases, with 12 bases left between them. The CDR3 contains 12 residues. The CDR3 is CAAQSGNSPLHF. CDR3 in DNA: TGTGCCGCACAGTCAGGGAATTCACCCCTCCACTTT.

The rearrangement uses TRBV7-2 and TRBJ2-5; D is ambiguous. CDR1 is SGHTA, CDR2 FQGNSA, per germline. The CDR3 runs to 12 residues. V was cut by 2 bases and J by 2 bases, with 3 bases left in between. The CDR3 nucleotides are TGTGCCAGCAGCTTACAGCAAGAGACCCAGTACTTC. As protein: CASSLQQETQYF.

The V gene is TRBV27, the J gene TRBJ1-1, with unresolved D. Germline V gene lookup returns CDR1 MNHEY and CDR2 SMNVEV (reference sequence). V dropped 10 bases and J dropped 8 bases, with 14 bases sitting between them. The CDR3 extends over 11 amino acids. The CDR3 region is CATSELGEAFF. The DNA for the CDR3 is TGTGCCACCTCAGAACTGGGGGAAGCTTTCTTT.

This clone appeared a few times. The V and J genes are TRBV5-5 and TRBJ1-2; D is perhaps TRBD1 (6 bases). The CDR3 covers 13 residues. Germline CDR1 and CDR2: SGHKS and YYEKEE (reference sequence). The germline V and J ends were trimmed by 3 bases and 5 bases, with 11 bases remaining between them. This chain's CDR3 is CASSSSQGYGYTF. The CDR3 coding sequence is TGTGCCAGCAGCTCCAGCCAGGGGTATGGCTACACCTTC.

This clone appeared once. This CDR3 reads CASSSSGTSGFRDTQYF. The DNA for the CDR3 is TGTGCCAGCAGCTCTTCCGGGACTAGCGGGTTCCGAGATACGCAGTATTTT. The genes are TRBV7-9 and TRBJ2-3; 12 nucleotides agree with TRBD2. The trim removed 4 bases at V and 5 bases at J, leaving 10 bases unmatched. CDR3 size: 17 residues. Germline V gives CDR1 SEHNR, CDR2 FQNEAQ (reference sequence). Complete variable domain (other parts from reference TRBV7-9 and TRBJ2-3): DTGVSQNPRHKITKRGQNVTFRCDPISEHNRLYWYRQTLGQGPEFLTYFQNEAQLEKSRLLSDRFSAERPKGSFSTLEIQRTEQGDSAMYLCASSSSGTSGFRDTQYFGPGTRLTVL.

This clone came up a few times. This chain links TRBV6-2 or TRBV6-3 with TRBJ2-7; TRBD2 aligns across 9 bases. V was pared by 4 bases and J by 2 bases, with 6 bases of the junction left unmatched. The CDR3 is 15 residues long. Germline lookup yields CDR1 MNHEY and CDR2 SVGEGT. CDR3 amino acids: CASSLAGGIPYEQYF. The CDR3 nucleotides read TGTGCCAGCAGTTTGGCGGGGGGGATACCCTACGAGCAGTACTTC.

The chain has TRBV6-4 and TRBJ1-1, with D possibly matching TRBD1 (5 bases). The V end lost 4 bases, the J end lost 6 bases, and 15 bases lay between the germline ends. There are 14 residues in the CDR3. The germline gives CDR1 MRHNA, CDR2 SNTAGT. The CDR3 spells CASSVEIGGAEAFF. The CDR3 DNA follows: TGTGCCAGCAGTGTTGAGATTGGGGGGGCTGAAGCTTTCTTT.

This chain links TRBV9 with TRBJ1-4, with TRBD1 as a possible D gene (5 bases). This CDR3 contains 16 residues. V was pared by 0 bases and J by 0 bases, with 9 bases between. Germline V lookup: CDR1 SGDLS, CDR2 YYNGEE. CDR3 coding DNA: TGTGCCAGCAGCGTAGCTGGGGGGACAACTAATGAAAAACTGTTTTTT. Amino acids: CASSVAGGTTNEKLFF. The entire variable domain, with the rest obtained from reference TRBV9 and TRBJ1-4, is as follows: DSGVTQTPKHLITATGQRVTLRCSPRSGDLSVYWYQQSLDQGLQFLIQYYNGEERAKGNILERFSAQQFPDLHSELNLSSLELGDSALYFCASSVAGGTTNEKLFFGSGTQLSVL.